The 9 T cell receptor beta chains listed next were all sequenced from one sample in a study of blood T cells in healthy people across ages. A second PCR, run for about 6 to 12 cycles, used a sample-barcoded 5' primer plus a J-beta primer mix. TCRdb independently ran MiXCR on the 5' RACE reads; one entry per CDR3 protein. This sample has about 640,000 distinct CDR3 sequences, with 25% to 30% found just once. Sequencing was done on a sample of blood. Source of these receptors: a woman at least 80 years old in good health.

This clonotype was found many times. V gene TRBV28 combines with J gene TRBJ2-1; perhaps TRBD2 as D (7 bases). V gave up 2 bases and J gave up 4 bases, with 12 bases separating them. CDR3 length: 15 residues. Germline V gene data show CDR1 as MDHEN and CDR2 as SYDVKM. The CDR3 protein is CASSLAGAGYNEQFF. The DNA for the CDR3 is TGTGCCAGCAGTTTAGCGGGGGCCGGATACAATGAGCAGTTCTTC.

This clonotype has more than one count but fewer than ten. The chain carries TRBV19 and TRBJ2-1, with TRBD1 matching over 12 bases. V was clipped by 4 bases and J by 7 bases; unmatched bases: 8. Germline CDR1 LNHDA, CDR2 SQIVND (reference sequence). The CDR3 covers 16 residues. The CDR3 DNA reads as TGTGCCAGTAGTAACCACCGGGACAGGGGGCAAAATGAGCAGTTCTTC. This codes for CASSNHRDRGQNEQFF.

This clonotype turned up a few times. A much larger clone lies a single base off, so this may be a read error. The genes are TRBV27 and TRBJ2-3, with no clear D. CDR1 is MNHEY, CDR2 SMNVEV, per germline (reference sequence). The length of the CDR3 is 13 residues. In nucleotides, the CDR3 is TGTACCAGCAGAAGCTGGGACACAGATACGCAGTATTTT. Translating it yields CTSRSWDTDTQYF.

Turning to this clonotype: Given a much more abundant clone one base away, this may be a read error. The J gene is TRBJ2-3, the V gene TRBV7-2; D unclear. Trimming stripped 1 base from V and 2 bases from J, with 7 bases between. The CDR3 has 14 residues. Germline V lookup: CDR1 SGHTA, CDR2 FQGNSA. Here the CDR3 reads CASSLGPATDTQYF. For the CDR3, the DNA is TGTGCCAGCAGCTTAGGCCCCGCCACAGATACGCAGTATTTT. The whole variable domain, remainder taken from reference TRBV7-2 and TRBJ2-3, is GAGVSQSPSNKVTEKGKDVELRCDPISGHTALYWYRQSLGQGLEFLIYFQGNSAPDKSGLPSDRFSAERTGGSVSTLTIQRTQQEDSAVYLCASSLGPATDTQYFGPGTRLTVL.

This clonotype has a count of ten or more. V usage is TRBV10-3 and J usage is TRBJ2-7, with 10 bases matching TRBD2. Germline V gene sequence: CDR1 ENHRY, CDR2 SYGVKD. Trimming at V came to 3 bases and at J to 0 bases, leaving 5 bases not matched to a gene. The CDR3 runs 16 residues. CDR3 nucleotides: TGTGCCATCAGTGACCTAGCGGGGGCCCACTCCTACGAGCAGTACTTC. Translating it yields CAISDLAGAHSYEQYF.

CDR3 loop: CASSGSSGNYNEQFF. CDR3 coding DNA: TGTGCCAGCAGTGGCTCTAGCGGAAACTACAATGAGCAGTTCTTC. The rearrangement links TRBV6-2 or TRBV6-3 to TRBJ2-1; 7 positions agree with TRBD2. The CDR3 has 15 amino acids. CDR1 and CDR2 (germline): MNHEY, SVGEGT. The J segment lost 3 bases and the V segment lost 5 bases, leaving 7 bases of the junction unmatched.

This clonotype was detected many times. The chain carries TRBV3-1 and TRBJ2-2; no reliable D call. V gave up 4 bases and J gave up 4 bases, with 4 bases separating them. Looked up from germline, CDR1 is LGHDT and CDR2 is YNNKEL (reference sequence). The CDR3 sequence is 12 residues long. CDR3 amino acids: CASSPPTGELFF. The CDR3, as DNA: TGTGCCAGCAGCCCGCCCACCGGGGAGCTGTTTTTT.

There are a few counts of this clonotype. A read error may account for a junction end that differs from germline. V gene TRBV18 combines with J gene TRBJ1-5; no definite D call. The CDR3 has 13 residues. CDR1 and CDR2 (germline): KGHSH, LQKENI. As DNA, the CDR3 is TGTGCCAGTACCATTAACTTCAATCGGCCCCAGCATTTT. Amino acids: CASTINFNRPQHF.

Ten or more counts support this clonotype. The CDR3 DNA sequence: TGCGCCAGCAGCTCTTCAGGGGCGACTGAAGCTTTCTTT. This codes for CASSSSGATEAFF. J is TRBJ1-1 and V is TRBV5-1; a weak D match, TRBD1 (6 bases). Germline V gene lookup returns CDR1 SGHRS and CDR2 YFSETQ. V lost 3 bases to trimming and J lost 5 bases, with 11 bases between them. The CDR3 is made up of 13 amino acids.